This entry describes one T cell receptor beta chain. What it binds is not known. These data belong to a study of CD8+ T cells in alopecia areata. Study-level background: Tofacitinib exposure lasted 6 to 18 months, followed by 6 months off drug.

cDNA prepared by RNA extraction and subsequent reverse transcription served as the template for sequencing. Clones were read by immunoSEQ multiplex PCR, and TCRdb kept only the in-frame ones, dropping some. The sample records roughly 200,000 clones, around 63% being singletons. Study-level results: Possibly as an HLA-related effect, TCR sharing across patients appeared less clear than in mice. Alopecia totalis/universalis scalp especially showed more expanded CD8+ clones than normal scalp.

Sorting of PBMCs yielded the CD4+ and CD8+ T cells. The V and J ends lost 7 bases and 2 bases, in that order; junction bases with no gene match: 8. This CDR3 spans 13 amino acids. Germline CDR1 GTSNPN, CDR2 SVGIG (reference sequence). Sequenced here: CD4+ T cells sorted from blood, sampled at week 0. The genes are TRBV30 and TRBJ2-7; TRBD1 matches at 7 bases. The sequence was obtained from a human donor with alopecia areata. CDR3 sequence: CALSRTGTYEQYF. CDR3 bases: TGTGCCTTATCCAGGACAGGTACCTACGAGCAGTACTTC.